This T cell receptor (beta chain) derives from a study of T cells in localized non-small cell lung cancer. In germline, CDR1 is MNHEY, CDR2 SMNVEV (reference sequence). The CDR3 extends over 15 amino acids. V shed 3 bases and J shed 2 bases, with 13 bases lying between them. Clones were sequenced by immunoSEQ multiplex PCR, and TCRdb holds only the in-frame ones, with some missing. The table records fewer than 20,000 clones, 87% of them present only once. Findings and caveats of the study: Adjacent lung had a median around 60 of the 100 largest tumor clones. Density of T cells in blood, when higher, went with longer overall survival. The study found T cell clonality highest in uninvolved adjacent lung, above tumor.

Comments on this clone: The antigen is unknown.

The sequence derives from a male donor older than 55 with stage II lung adenocarcinoma. The sequencing here drew on peripheral blood mononuclear cells, taken before any cancer treatment. V and J are TRBV27 and TRBJ1-1, with D possibly being TRBD1 (6 bases). Here the CDR3 reads CASSFQGGGNTEAFF. CDR3 bases: TGTGCCAGCAGTTTTCAAGGGGGGGGAAACACTGAAGCTTTCTTT.